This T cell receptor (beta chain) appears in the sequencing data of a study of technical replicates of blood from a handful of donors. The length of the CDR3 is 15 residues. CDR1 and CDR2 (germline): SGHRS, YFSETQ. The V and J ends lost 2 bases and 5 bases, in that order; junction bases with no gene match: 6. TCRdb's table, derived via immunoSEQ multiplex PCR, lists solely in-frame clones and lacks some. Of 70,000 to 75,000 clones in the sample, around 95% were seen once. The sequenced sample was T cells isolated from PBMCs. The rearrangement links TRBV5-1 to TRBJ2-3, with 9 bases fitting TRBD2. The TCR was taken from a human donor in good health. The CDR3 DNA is TGCGCCAGCAGCTTTCGCGGGGGGGCCGGAGATACGCAGTATTTT. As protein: CASSFRGGAGDTQYF.